These 10 T cell receptor beta chains share one sample of origin, sequenced in a study of neurological immune-mediated disorders. TCRdb called the 5' RACE reads again in MiXCR, with one record for every CDR3 protein. Of 30,000 to 35,000 distinct CDR3 sequences in the sample, 4% are singletons; the top ten hold around 27%. Material for sequencing was CD4+ T cells from blood. The receptors come from a woman in her 40s in good health.

This clonotype has a count of ten or more. The rearrangement links TRBV4-1 to TRBJ2-7, with 7 positions matching TRBD1. V was pared by 0 bases and J by 0 bases, with 5 bases of the junction left unmatched. CDR1 is MGHRA and CDR2 is YSYEKL in the germline V gene. The CDR3 runs 16 residues. The CDR3 nucleotides are TGCGCCAGCAGCCAAGATAGCAGGGACAGCTCCTACGAGCAGTACTTC. This codes for CASSQDSRDSSYEQYF.

This clonotype was found a few times. The chain recombines TRBV5-6 with TRBJ1-1; the D gene is possibly TRBD1 (5 bases). Between the trimmed V and J ends, which lost 0 bases and 5 bases, there was a span of 11 bases. This CDR3 region has 14 residues. Per the germline V gene, CDR1 is SGHDT and CDR2 is YYEEEE. The CDR3 protein is CASSLVHRGTEAFF. CDR3 coding DNA: TGTGCCAGCAGCTTGGTGCACCGGGGGACTGAAGCTTTCTTT. Variable domain in full (rest from reference TRBV5-6 and TRBJ1-1): DAGVTQSPTHLIKTRGQQVTLRCSPKSGHDTVSWYQQALGQGPQFIFQYYEEEERQRGNFPDRFSGHQFPNYSSELNVNALLLGDSALYLCASSLVHRGTEAFFGQGTRLTVV.

This clonotype was seen at least ten times. This chain links TRBV5-5 with TRBJ2-7; possibly TRBD1 or TRBD2 for D (5 bases each). There are 12 residues in the CDR3. The germline gives CDR1 SGHKS, CDR2 YYEKEE (reference sequence). Trimming cost V 3 bases and J 10 bases, with 14 bases left between them. CDR3 sequence: CASSYYGTDQYF. The CDR3 DNA reads TGTGCCAGCAGCTACTATGGGACGGATCAGTACTTC.

In its sample, this clonotype was seen many times. The chain is built from TRBV5-1 and TRBJ2-2; D is unclear. Germline-derived CDR1 and CDR2 are SGHRS and YFSETQ. Trimming shortened V by 4 bases and J by 0 bases, and 10 bases separated the two germline ends. The CDR3 is 15 amino acids. CDR3 loop: CASSLLSSNTGELFF. In nucleotides, the CDR3 is TGCGCCAGCAGCCTGCTGAGCTCGAACACCGGGGAGCTGTTTTTT.

On this clonotype itself: The DNA is omitted, as the CDR3 cannot be located on it reliably, and the CDR3 follows TCRdb's listing. This chain links TRBV7-2 with TRBJ2-1; the DNA was not used to check the table's D call, TRBD2. Germline-derived CDR1 and CDR2 are SGHTA and FQGNSA. The CDR3 sequence runs 22 residues, both termini included. The CDR3 region is CASSFYICSARGGLAGFNEQFF.

This clonotype was seen many times. This chain links TRBV7-2 with TRBJ2-1, with 14 bases that match TRBD2. The CDR3 covers 17 residues. Germline lookup yields CDR1 SGHTA and CDR2 FQGNSA. With V trimmed by 3 bases and J by 4 bases, 5 bases remained unmatched. CDR3 DNA sequence: TGTGCCAGCAGCTTTCCGGGACTAGCGGGGGATTACAATGAGCAGTTCTTC. This gives the protein CASSFPGLAGDYNEQFF.

This clonotype has ten or more counts. The chain uses TRBV28 and TRBJ2-6; the D gene is possibly TRBD1 (6 bases). CDR3 length equals 20 residues. The germline V and J ends were trimmed by 3 bases and 4 bases, with 25 bases remaining between them. Germline CDR1 MDHEN, CDR2 SYDVKM. The CDR3 loop reads CASSFSVVVRGAAGANVLTF. Here the CDR3 DNA reads TGTGCCAGCAGTTTTTCGGTTGTCGTCAGGGGAGCGGCGGGGGCCAACGTCCTGACTTTC.

Ten or more counts support this clonotype. The junction and the germline gene differ at one end; a read error may be behind it. This chain connects TRBV6-9 to TRBJ2-7, with D maybe TRBD2 (6 bases). Germline V CDR1 and CDR2: MNHGY, SVAAGI. This CDR3 is built from 15 residues. CDR3 amino acids: CASPTGDCMGHEPYF. The CDR3 DNA reads TGTGCCAGCCCAACCGGGGACTGCATGGGGCATGAGCCGTACTTC.

At least ten counts were recorded for this clonotype. The genes are TRBV20-1 and TRBJ1-5; 8 bases are a match to TRBD1. The CDR3 is 13 residues long. Germline CDR1 DFQATT, CDR2 SNEGSKA (reference sequence). After removal of 5 bases from V and 3 bases from J, the junction contained 3 bases not matched to a gene. The CDR3 reads CSAQGADNQPQHF. The CDR3 coding sequence is TGCAGTGCTCAGGGGGCCGACAATCAGCCCCAGCATTTT.

This clonotype was detected ten times or more. This sequence joins TRBV12-3 or TRBV12-4 and TRBJ2-5; D is possibly TRBD2 (6 bases). The CDR3 contains 14 residues. Trimming removed 5 bases at V and 5 bases at J, with 15 bases between. The CDR3 DNA reads TGTGCCAGCAGTCCCCTCGGGGGATTTGAGACCCAGTACTTC. It specifies CASSPLGGFETQYF.